Below, 13 T cell receptor beta chains from the same sample are listed, as sequenced in a study of T cell responses to AZD1222 COVID-19 vaccine. Assay used: immunoSEQ multiplex PCR; TCRdb lists only in-frame clones, some missing. The sample contains about 130,000 clones, roughly 93% of which appear only once. Sequencing was performed on peripheral blood, taken 28 days after the second AZD1222 dose. These receptors all stem from an adult who received the AZD1222 COVID-19 vaccine.

In its sample, this clone was seen once. This chain uses TRBV18 with TRBJ1-5; 8 bases line up with TRBD1. Germline CDR1 is KGHSH and CDR2 is LQKENI. The CDR3 runs to 15 residues. The ends lost 6 bases at V and 1 base at J; junction bases unmatched: 5. CDR3 residues: CASSSTGASNQPQHF. The CDR3 DNA is TGTGCCAGCTCCTCGACAGGGGCGAGCAATCAGCCCCAGCATTTT.

The chain carries TRBV27 and TRBJ1-1, with D possibly TRBD1 on 6 matching bases. Germline CDR1 and CDR2: MNHEY and SMNVEV (reference sequence). V shed 3 bases and J shed 0 bases, with 14 bases lying between them. The CDR3 is made up of 16 amino acids. The CDR3 nucleotides are TGTGCCAGCAGTTTCCAGGGGCGAGGTTTGAACACTGAAGCTTTCTTT. Protein sequence: CASSFQGRGLNTEAFF.

This chain links TRBV7-8 with TRBJ1-1; D is possibly TRBD1 (6 bases). The CDR3 is made up of 14 amino acids. Trimming cost V 0 bases and J 5 bases, with 10 bases left between them. Germline CDR1 and CDR2: SGHVS and FQNEAQ. As DNA, the CDR3 is TGTGCCAGCAGCTTAGCGAGGGGGAGGACTGAAGCTTTCTTT. Encoded protein: CASSLARGRTEAFF.

V and J are TRBV15 and TRBJ1-1, with D possibly matching TRBD1 (6 bases). The CDR3 runs to 14 residues. The germline gives CDR1 LNHNV, CDR2 YYDKDF (reference sequence). The ends were cut back, 1 base at V and 5 bases at J, with 11 bases in the middle. CDR3 sequence: CATSRALGGTEAFF. In nucleotides, the CDR3 is TGTGCCACCAGCAGAGCTCTAGGGGGGACTGAAGCTTTCTTT.

The chain carries TRBV7-8 and TRBJ1-6, with 7 bases that match TRBD1. After removal of 5 bases from V and 8 bases from J, the junction contained 12 bases not matched to a gene. The CDR3 is made up of 16 amino acids. CDR1 is SGHVS, CDR2 FQNEAQ, per germline. CDR3 residues: CASSQRGPPFDSPLHF. As DNA, the CDR3 is TGTGCCAGCAGCCAAAGGGGGCCCCCTTTCGATTCACCCCTCCACTTT.

The V gene is TRBV7-2, the J gene TRBJ2-1; possibly TRBD2 for D (7 bases). V lost 4 bases and J 9 bases, leaving 16 bases between the germline ends. The CDR3 runs to 14 residues. Germline lookup yields CDR1 SGHTA and CDR2 FQGNSA. The CDR3 DNA is TGTGCCAGCAGCTCCAGGGGAGGCGGGAGTGAGCAGTTCTTC. This translates into CASSSRGGGSEQFF.

CDR3 amino acids: CASSVTAGELFF. DNA of the CDR3: TGCGCCAGCAGCGTGACGGCCGGGGAGCTGTTTTTT. The rearrangement uses TRBV5-1 and TRBJ2-2; D ambiguous. Trimming pared 4 bases from V and 6 bases from J, leaving 7 bases between. The CDR3 sequence is 12 residues long. Germline V gene sequence: CDR1 SGHRS, CDR2 YFSETQ.

The gene calls are TRBV19 and TRBJ2-1, with 8 bases lining up with TRBD2. This CDR3 is 15 amino acids long. V dropped 5 bases and J dropped 6; count of bases not matched to a gene: 9. The germline CDR1 and CDR2 sequences are LNHDA and SQIVND (reference sequence). This CDR3 is CASSDSSGDINEQFF. The CDR3 nucleotides are TGTGCCAGTAGTGATAGTAGCGGGGACATCAATGAGCAGTTCTTC.

This chain joins TRBV3-1 (or the pseudogene TRBV3-2) and TRBJ1-2; 7 nucleotides match TRBD1. CDR1 LGHDT and CDR2 YNNKEL come from the germline V gene (reference sequence). This CDR3 is 17 amino acids long. The V and J ends lost 3 bases and 4 bases, in that order; junction bases with no gene match: 14. CDR3 DNA: TGTGCCAGCAGCCACCTTGGGCTGGGACAGCTGAGCTATGGCTACACCTTC. Residues: CASSHLGLGQLSYGYTF.

The gene calls are TRBV9 and TRBJ1-1; D gene unclear. V lost 3 bases, J lost 1 base, and 7 bases lay in between. This CDR3 contains 13 residues. Germline V gene data show CDR1 as SGDLS and CDR2 as YYNGEE. CDR3 DNA sequence: TGTGCCAGCAGCGCCCCAGGGAACACTGAAGCTTTCTTT. As protein: CASSAPGNTEAFF.

The V gene is TRBV28, the J gene TRBJ1-2, with 10 bases fitting TRBD1. In germline, CDR1 is MDHEN, CDR2 SYDVKM. The CDR3 has 13 residues. V dropped 7 bases and J dropped 13; count of bases not matched to a gene: 12. The chain's CDR3 is CASNHFDRGRVTF. In nucleotides, the CDR3 is TGTGCCAGCAACCATTTTGACAGGGGGCGAGTCACCTTC.

The chain employs TRBV10-3 and TRBJ2-2; D might be TRBD2 (6 bases). Germline CDR1 reads ENHRY; CDR2 reads SYGVKD. The CDR3 extends over 13 amino acids. The germline V and J ends were trimmed by 2 bases and 7 bases, with 8 bases remaining between them. CDR3 DNA sequence: TGTGCCATCAGTGAGGTGGAGGGCGGGGAGCTGTTTTTT. The encoded protein is CAISEVEGGELFF.

V gene TRBV4-3 combines with J gene TRBJ1-4; the D is unclear. This CDR3 is built from 13 residues. Between the trimmed V and J ends, which lost 1 base and 6 bases, there was a span of 6 bases. Germline V gene lookup returns CDR1 LGHNA and CDR2 YSLEER. CDR3 nucleotide sequence: TGCGCCAGCAGCCAAGGTTTGGATGAAAAACTGTTTTTT. Its translation: CASSQGLDEKLFF.